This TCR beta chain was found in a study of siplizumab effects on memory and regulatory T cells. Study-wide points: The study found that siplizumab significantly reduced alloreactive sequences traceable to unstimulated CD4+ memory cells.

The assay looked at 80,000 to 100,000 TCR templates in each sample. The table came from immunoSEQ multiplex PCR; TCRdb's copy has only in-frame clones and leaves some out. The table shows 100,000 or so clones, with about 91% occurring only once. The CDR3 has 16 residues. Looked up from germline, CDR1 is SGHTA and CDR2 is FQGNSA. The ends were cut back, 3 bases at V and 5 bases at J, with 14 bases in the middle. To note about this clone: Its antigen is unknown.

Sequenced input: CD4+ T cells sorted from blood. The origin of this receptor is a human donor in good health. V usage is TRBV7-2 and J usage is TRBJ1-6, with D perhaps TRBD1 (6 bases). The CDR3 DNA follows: TGTGCCAGCAGCTTTTTGGGGGCTGGTAATAATTCACCCCTCCACTTT. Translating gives CASSFLGAGNNSPLHF.